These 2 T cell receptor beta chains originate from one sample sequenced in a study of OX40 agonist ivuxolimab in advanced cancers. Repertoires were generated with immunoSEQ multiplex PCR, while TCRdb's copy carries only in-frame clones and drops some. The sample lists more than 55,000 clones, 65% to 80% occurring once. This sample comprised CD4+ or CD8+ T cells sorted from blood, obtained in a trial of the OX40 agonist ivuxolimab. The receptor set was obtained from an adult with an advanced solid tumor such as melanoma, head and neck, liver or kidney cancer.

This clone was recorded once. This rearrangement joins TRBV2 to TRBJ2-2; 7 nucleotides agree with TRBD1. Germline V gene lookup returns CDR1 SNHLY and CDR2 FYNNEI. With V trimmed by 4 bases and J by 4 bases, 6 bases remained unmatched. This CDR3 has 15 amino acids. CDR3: CASSGQGVGTGELFF. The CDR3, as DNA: TGTGCCAGCAGTGGGCAGGGGGTAGGCACCGGGGAGCTGTTTTTT.

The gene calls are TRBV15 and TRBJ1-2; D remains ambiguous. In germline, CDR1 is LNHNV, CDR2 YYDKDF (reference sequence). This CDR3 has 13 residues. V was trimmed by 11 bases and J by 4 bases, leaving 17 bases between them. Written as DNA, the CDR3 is TGTGCCGCTTCAACGGCAGGTGGCTATGGCTACACCTTC. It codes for CAASTAGGYGYTF.